This T cell receptor beta chain was sequenced in a study of T-cell memory formation after mild COVID-19. A single record per CDR3 protein comes from TCRdb applying MiXCR to the 5' RACE reads. The data show around 320,000 distinct CDR3 sequences, roughly an eighth seen once. This CDR3 region has 16 residues. V shed 0 bases and J shed 0 bases, with 10 bases lying between them. Germline V gene lookup returns CDR1 MNHNY and CDR2 SVGAGI (reference sequence). In its sample, this clonotype was seen a few times. The sequenced sample consisted of PBMCs or a T cell subset sorted from them (not recorded which). This sequence joins TRBV6-6 and TRBJ2-3, with D unresolved. This clonotype was sampled from a man aged 18 to 29 who had mild COVID-19 (a few samples of this study predate the infection). Cell type and time point are not known. The CDR3 nucleotides are TGTGCCAGCAGTTACTCGCGCAGCCTCAGCACAGATACGCAGTATTTT. Translated, it gives CASSYSRSLSTDTQYF.